The sequence of this T cell receptor (beta chain) was determined in a study of CD8+ T cells in alopecia areata. Isolated RNA was reverse transcribed into cDNA used as the sequencing template. The data were produced by immunoSEQ multiplex PCR, yet TCRdb's version contains in-frame clones alone and is incomplete. This sample has under 30,000 clones; 52% occur once, and the top ten carry roughly a third. Trimming took off 1 base at V and 4 bases at J, with 5 bases between the two ends. Germline values: CDR1 SEHNR, CDR2 FQNEAQ (reference sequence). The CDR3 runs 12 residues. Sequencing was carried out using NKG2D-high CD8+ T cells sorted from blood. This receptor was taken from a human donor with alopecia areata. The gene calls are TRBV7-9 and TRBJ2-7, with no clear D. Here the CDR3 reads CASSLGTYEQYF. In nucleotides, the CDR3 is TGTGCCAGCAGCTTAGGAACATACGAGCAGTACTTC.